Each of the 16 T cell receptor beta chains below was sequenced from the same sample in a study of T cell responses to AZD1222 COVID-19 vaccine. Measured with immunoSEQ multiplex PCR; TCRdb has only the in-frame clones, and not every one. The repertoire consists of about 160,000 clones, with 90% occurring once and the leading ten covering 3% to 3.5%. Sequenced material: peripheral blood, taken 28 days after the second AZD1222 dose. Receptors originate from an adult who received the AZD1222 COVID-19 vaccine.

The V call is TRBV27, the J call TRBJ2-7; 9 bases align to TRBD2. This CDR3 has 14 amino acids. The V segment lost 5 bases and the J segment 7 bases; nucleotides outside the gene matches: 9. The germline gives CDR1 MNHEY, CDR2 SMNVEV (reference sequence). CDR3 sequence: CASSTSSGAFEQYF. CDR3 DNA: TGTGCCAGCAGTACCTCTAGCGGGGCCTTTGAGCAGTACTTC.

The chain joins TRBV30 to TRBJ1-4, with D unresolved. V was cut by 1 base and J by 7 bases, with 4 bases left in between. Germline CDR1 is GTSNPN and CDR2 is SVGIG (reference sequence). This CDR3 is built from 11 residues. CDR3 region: CAWSDGEKLFF. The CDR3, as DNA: TGTGCCTGGAGTGACGGTGAAAAACTGTTTTTT.

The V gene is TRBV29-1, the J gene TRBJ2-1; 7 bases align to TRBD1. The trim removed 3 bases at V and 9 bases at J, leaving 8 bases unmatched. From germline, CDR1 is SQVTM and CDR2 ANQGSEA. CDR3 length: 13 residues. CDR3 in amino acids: CSVDKGGSAEQFF. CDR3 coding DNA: TGCAGCGTTGATAAAGGGGGCTCGGCTGAGCAGTTCTTC.

Written as DNA, the CDR3 is TGTGCCAGCAGCCGGACAGCCAACACTGAAGCTTTCTTT. It is translated as CASSRTANTEAFF. The chain joins TRBV3-1 (or the pseudogene TRBV3-2) to TRBJ1-1, with D perhaps TRBD1 (6 bases). This CDR3 comprises 13 residues. The V gene lost 4 bases and the J gene lost 2 bases, with 8 bases spanning the gap. The germline CDR1 and CDR2 sequences are LGHDT and YNNKEL (reference sequence).

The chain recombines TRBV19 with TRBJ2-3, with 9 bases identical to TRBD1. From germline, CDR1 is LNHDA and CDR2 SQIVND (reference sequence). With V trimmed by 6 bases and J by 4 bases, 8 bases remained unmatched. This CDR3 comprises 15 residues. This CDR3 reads CASSPRDREADTQYF. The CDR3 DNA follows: TGTGCCAGTAGCCCCCGGGACAGGGAAGCAGATACGCAGTATTTT.

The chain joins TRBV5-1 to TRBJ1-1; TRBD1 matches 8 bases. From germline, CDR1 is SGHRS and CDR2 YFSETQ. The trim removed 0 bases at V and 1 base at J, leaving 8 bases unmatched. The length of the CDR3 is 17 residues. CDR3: CASSLGPRGRANTEAFF. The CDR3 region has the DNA TGCGCCAGCAGCTTGGGACCCAGGGGGCGGGCGAACACTGAAGCTTTCTTT.

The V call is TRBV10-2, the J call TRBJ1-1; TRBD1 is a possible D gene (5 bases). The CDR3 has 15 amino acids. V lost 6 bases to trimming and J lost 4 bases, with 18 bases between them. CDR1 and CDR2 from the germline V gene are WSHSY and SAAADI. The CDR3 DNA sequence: TGCGCCAGCAGCCTCAGGGAGGTGGTCGGCACTGAAGCTTTCTTT. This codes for CASSLREVVGTEAFF.

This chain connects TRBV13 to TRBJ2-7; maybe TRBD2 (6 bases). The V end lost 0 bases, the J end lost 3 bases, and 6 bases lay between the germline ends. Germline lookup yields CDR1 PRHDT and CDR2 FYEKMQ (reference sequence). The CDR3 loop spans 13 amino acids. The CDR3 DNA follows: TGTGCCAGCAGCTTAGGGACTAGCTACGAGCAGTACTTC. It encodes CASSLGTSYEQYF.

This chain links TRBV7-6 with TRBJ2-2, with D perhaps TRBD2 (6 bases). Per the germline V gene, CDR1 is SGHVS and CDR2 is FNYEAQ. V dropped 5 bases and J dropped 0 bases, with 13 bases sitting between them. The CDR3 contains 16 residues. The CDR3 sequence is CASSTQGLPNTGELFF. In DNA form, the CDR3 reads TGTGCCAGCAGCACCCAGGGACTTCCGAACACCGGGGAGCTGTTTTTT. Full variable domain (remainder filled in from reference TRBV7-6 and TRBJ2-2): GAGVSQSPRYKVTKRGQDVALRCDPISGHVSLYWYRQALGQGPEFLTYFNYEAQQDKSGLPNDRFSAERPEGSISTLTIQRTEQRDSAMYRCASSTQGLPNTGELFFGEGSRLTVL.

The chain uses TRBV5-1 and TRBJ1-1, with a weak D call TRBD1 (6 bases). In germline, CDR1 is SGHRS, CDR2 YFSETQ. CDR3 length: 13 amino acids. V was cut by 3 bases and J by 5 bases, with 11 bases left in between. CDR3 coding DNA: TGCGCCAGCAGCTATGGACAGAGGACTGAAGCTTTCTTT. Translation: CASSYGQRTEAFF.

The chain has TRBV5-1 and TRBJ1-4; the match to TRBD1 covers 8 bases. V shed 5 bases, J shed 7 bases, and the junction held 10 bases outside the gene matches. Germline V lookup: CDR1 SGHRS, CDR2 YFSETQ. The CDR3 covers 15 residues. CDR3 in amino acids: CASSRGQGGAEKLFF. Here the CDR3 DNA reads TGCGCCAGCAGTCGCGGACAGGGAGGGGCTGAAAAACTGTTTTTT.

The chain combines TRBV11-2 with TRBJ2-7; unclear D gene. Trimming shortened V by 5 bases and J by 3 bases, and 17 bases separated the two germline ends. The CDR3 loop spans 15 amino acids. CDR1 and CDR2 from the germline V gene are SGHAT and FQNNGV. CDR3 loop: CASSANTGTYYEQYF. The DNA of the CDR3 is TGTGCCAGCAGCGCAAATACTGGCACATACTACGAGCAGTACTTC.

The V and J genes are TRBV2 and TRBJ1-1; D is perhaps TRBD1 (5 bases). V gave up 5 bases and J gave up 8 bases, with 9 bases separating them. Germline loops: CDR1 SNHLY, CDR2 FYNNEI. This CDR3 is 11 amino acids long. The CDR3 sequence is CASSRRDEAFF. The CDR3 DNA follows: TGTGCCAGCAGTCGACGGGACGAAGCTTTCTTT.

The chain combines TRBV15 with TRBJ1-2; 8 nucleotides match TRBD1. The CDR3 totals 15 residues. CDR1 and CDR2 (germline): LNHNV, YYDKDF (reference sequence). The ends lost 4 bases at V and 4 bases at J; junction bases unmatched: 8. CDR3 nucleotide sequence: TGTGCCACCAGCATTGACAGGGGAACAGGCTATGGCTACACCTTC. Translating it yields CATSIDRGTGYGYTF. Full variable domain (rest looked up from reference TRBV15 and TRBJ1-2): DAMVIQNPRYQVTQFGKPVTLSCSQTLNHNVMYWYQQKSSQAPKLLFHYYDKDFNNEADTPDNFQSRRPNTSFCFLDIRSPGLGDTAMYLCATSIDRGTGYGYTFGSGTRLTVV.

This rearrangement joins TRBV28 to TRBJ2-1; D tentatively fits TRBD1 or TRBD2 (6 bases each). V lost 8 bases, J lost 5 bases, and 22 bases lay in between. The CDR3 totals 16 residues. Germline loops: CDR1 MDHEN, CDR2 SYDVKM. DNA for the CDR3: TGTGCCAGCGGAACACGAGGGACGGGGGCCCACAATGAGCAGTTCTTC. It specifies CASGTRGTGAHNEQFF.

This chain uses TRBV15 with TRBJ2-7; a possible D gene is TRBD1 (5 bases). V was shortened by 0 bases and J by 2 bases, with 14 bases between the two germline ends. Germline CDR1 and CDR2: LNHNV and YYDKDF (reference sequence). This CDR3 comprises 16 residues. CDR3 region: CATSRDIGVTAYEQYF. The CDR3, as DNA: TGTGCCACCAGCAGAGATATAGGGGTGACTGCCTACGAGCAGTACTTC.